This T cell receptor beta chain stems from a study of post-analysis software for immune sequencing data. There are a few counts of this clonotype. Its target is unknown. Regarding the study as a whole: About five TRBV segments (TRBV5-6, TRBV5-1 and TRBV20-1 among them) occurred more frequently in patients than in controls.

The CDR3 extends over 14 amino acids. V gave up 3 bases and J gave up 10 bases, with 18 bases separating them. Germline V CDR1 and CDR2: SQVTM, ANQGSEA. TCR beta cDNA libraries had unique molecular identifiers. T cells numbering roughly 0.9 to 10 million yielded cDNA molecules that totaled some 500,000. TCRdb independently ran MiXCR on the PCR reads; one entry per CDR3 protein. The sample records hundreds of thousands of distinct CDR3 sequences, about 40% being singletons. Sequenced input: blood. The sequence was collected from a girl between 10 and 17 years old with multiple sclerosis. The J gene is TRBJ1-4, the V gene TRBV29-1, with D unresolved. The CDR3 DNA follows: TGCAGCGTTGAGGCCCGGACCACAGAAAGAAAACTGTTTTTT. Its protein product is CSVEARTTERKLFF.